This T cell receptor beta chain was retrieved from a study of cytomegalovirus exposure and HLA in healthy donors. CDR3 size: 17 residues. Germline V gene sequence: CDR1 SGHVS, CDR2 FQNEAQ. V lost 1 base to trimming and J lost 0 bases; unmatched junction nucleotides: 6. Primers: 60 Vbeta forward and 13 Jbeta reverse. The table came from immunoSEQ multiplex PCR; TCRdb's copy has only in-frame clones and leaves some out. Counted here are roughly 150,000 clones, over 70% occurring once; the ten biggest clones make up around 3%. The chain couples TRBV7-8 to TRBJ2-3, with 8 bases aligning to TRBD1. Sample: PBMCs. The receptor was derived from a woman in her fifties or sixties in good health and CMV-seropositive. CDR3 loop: CASSLGGQASSTDTQYF. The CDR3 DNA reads TGTGCCAGCAGCTTAGGGGGACAGGCCTCTAGCACAGATACGCAGTATTTT.